This is a list of T cell receptor beta chains from one sample in a study of CXCR3-negative and CXCR3-positive naive CD8 T cells. TCRdb reprocessed the 5' RACE reads and keeps a single row for each CDR3 protein, giving no DNA. The repertoire table contains around 41,000 distinct CDR3 sequences. The specimen sequenced was memory CD8+ T cells from blood. Receptors were obtained from a human donor in good health. Some clones in this sample may be carry-over from other donors' samples. The CDR3 runs from the conserved cysteine through the conserved F or W. Each record gives: V gene, clone size, J gene, CDR3 protein. Some rows have no size entry. The others give once, few or many, or a class for an expanded clone.

>TRBV29-1|-|TRBJ2-7
CSVEDGKSSYEQYF
>TRBV29-1|-|TRBJ2-1
CSVLEYNEQFF
>TRBV29-1|medium-sized|TRBJ2-3
CSVDRTASSTDTQYF
>TRBV6-5|-|TRBJ2-1
CASSTGTGGPNEQFF
>TRBV9|-|TRBJ1-2
CASSVVAGTNYGYTF
>TRBV3-1|-|TRBJ1-5
CASSQELNQPQHF
>TRBV20-1|-|TRBJ2-1
CSARDVSPRLAGLQFF
>TRBV7-9|-|TRBJ1-1
CASSLGRSLTEAFF
>TRBV13|-|TRBJ2-5
CASSSGTGVETQYF
>TRBV7-6|-|TRBJ1-1
CASSPWEDTEAFF
>TRBV12-3/TRBV12-4|-|TRBJ2-5
CASSTGQIQETQYF
>TRBV7-9|-|TRBJ1-4
CATAAVSTNEKLFF
>TRBV4-2|-|TRBJ2-1
CASSRTSGGANEQFF
>TRBV3-1|-|TRBJ2-3
CASSQDWGGGVLNTQYF
>TRBV11-2|-|TRBJ2-1
CASSLAPLAGGPSVEQFF
>TRBV29-1|-|TRBJ2-1
CSGEDRPPHEQFF
>TRBV6-5|-|TRBJ2-1
CASSYGVRGEINEQFF
>TRBV6-2/TRBV6-3|medium-sized|TRBJ2-5
CASAERSGETQYF
>TRBV29-1|-|TRBJ1-1
CSVEDLVQGNTEAFF
>TRBV29-1|-|TRBJ2-7
CSAQIRTQLSYEQYF
>TRBV12-3/TRBV12-4|-|TRBJ1-2
CASSLIQEANYGYTF
>TRBV6-5|-|TRBJ1-2
CASSYSAGWHGYTF
>TRBV20-1|-|TRBJ2-3
CSARDLTGTSERGPPDTQYF
>TRBV28|-|TRBJ1-1
CASISRAGTNTEAFF
>TRBV7-6|-|TRBJ1-1
CASSLGQLGPGTEAFF
>TRBV7-2|-|TRBJ2-4
CASSRGETQWYF
>TRBV6-5|-|TRBJ2-1
CASRDGGQSSYNEQFF
>TRBV7-9|-|TRBJ2-5
CASSLVGTWTQETQYF
>TRBV4-3|-|TRBJ2-6
CASSQLTGGDGANVLTF
>TRBV6-2/TRBV6-3|-|TRBJ1-3
CASSYTWPSSGNTIYF
>TRBV6-1|-|TRBJ1-5
CASSENQPQHF
>TRBV7-9|-|TRBJ2-1
CASIHRDTIHNEQFF
>TRBV29-1|-|TRBJ2-1
CSVVGVPGQFF
>TRBV25-1|-|TRBJ1-6
CASSELTAISLHF
>TRBV6-5|-|TRBJ2-1
CASMASGGPNNEQFF
>TRBV4-3|-|TRBJ1-2
CASSQDRDRVFFYGYTF
>TRBV7-9|-|TRBJ2-1
CASSPGLAGANEQFF
>TRBV3-1|-|TRBJ2-5
CASKPGQVYQETQYF
>TRBV7-6|medium-sized|TRBJ2-7
CASSSGQGLHEQYF
>TRBV29-1|-|TRBJ2-7
CSGKRGAYEQYF
>TRBV30|-|TRBJ2-7
CAWSTGTGDYEQYF
>TRBV4-1|-|TRBJ1-1
CASRDEMGGGTEAFF
>TRBV6-6|-|TRBJ1-5
CASLGGEGNGNQPQHF
>TRBV10-3|-|TRBJ2-1
CAISESGGSYNEQFF
>TRBV7-8|-|TRBJ2-5
CASSFTPVASWSETQYF
>TRBV7-9|-|TRBJ2-7
CASSESTYEQYF